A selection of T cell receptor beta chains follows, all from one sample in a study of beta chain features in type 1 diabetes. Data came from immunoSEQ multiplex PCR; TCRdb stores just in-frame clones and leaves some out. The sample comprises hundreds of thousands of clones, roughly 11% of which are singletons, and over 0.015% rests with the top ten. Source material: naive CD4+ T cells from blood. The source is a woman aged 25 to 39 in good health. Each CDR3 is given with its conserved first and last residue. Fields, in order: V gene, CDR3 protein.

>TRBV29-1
CSVRVNTEAFF
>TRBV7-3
CASSLTIGGETQYF
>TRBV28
CASSSTVKAFF
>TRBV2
CASSEQGNEQYF
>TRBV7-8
CASSPHLGQGPTEAFF
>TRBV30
CAWSVAGGADGYTF
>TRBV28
CASSFQRGNEQFF
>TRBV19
CASQAGDANEQFF
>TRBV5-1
CASSLSGLAGGLEQFF
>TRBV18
CASSPQASGLTDTQYF
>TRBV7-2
CASSLGQAGFYGYTF
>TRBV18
CASSPLGLDYNEQFF
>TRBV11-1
CASRTGQGYEQYF